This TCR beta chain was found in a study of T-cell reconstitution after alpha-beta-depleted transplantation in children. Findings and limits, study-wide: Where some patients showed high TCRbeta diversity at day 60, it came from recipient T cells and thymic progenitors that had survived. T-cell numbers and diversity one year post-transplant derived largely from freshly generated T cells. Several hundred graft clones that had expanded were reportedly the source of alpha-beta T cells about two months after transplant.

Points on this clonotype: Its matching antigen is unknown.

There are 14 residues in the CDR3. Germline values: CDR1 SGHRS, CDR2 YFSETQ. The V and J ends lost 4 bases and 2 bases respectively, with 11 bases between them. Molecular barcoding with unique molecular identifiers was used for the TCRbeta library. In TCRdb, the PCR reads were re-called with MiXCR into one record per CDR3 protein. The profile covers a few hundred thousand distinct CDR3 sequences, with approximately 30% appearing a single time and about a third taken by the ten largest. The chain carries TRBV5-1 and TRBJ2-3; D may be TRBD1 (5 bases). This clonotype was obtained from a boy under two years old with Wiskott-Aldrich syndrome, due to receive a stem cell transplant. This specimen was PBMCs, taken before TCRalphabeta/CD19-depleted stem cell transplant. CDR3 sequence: CASSQRQHTDTQYF. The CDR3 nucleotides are TGCGCCAGCAGCCAAAGACAGCACACAGATACGCAGTATTTT.